This passage covers 27 T cell receptor beta chains from one sample sequenced in a study of Ad26.COV2.S vaccination and SARS-CoV-2 variants. Treatment described: about 20 received Ad26.COV2.S at low or high dose, single or two shots; about 5 received placebo; per-sample allocation not given. The samples date from day 63 after the first vaccine or placebo injection. Clones were read by immunoSEQ multiplex PCR, and TCRdb kept only the in-frame ones, dropping some. The sample yields roughly 420,000 clones, 70% to 90% seen once. The sequences come from peripheral blood, collected in a trial of Ad26.COV2.S vaccine versus placebo. The source is a person between 18 and 65 years old who received the Ad26.COV2.S COVID-19 vaccine or a placebo.

The CDR3 DNA reads as TGTGCCAGCGGACAGGGTTATGTCGATACGCAGTATTTT. Translation gives CASGQGYVDTQYF. V usage is TRBV2 and J usage is TRBJ2-3; 8 bases line up with TRBD1. V shed 8 bases and J 6 bases; nucleotides not matched to a gene: 7. The CDR3 covers 13 residues. Germline lookup yields CDR1 SNHLY and CDR2 FYNNEI.

The V and J genes are TRBV5-6 and TRBJ2-5, with D possibly matching TRBD1 (6 bases). V shed 4 bases and J shed 3 bases, with 19 bases lying between them. CDR3 length equals 16 residues. Germline loops: CDR1 SGHDT, CDR2 YYEEEE. DNA of the CDR3: TGTGCCAGCAGCATTGCCCGGGACAAGCAGAAAGAGACCCAGTACTTC. It specifies CASSIARDKQKETQYF.

The chain is built from TRBV7-3 and TRBJ1-2; 10 bases map to TRBD1. CDR1 is SGHTA and CDR2 is FQGTGA in the germline V gene. This CDR3 is built from 15 residues. V trimming: 5 bases; J trimming: 2 bases; junction bases outside the gene matches: 5. The CDR3 is CASSPQGQGNYGYTF. CDR3 in DNA: TGTGCCAGCAGCCCCCAGGGACAGGGGAACTATGGCTACACCTTC.

The rearrangement links TRBV29-1 to TRBJ1-1; no clear D. Germline V lookup: CDR1 SQVTM, CDR2 ANQGSEA. Trimming took off 2 bases at V and 5 bases at J, with 9 bases between the two ends. The CDR3 is 12 amino acids. CDR3 region: CSVEMGGTEAFF. The CDR3, as DNA: TGCAGCGTTGAAATGGGCGGGACTGAAGCTTTCTTT.

The chain is built from TRBV27 and TRBJ1-6; D might be TRBD1 (6 bases). Germline lookup yields CDR1 MNHEY and CDR2 SMNVEV (reference sequence). V was pared by 0 bases and J by 3 bases, with 15 bases between. This CDR3 is 18 amino acids long. The CDR3 DNA reads TGTGCCAGCAGTTTATCGGTCCTGGGGGGCTACTATAATTCACCCCTCCACTTT. Translation gives CASSLSVLGGYYNSPLHF.

The gene calls are TRBV5-1 and TRBJ2-3; 9 nucleotides line up with TRBD1. Looked up from germline, CDR1 is SGHRS and CDR2 is YFSETQ. This CDR3 comprises 17 residues. J was trimmed by 1 base and V by 5 bases; bases with no gene match: 11. In nucleotides, the CDR3 is TGCGCCAGCAGATGGAGAACAGGGGGCGAGCGCACAGATACGCAGTATTTT. It is translated as CASRWRTGGERTDTQYF.

This chain uses TRBV5-6 with TRBJ1-1, with 10 bases identical to TRBD1. There are 16 residues in the CDR3. Germline V lookup: CDR1 SGHDT, CDR2 YYEEEE. Germline trimming cut 0 bases from V and 6 bases from J; bases unmatched to any gene: 8. The CDR3 is CASSLVHWTGGPEAFF. The CDR3 DNA follows: TGTGCCAGCAGCTTGGTTCACTGGACAGGGGGACCTGAAGCTTTCTTT.

For the CDR3, the DNA is TGTGCCAGCAGTTCGGGTTTTAGGTCAGCGAACACTGAAGCTTTCTTT. The encoded protein is CASSSGFRSANTEAFF. The chain couples TRBV7-3 to TRBJ1-1; D remains unclear. Germline assignment: CDR1 SGHTA and CDR2 FQGTGA. V shed 6 bases and J shed 1 base, with 18 bases lying between them. CDR3 length: 16 amino acids. The full variable domain, rest sourced from reference TRBV7-3 and TRBJ1-1, is GAGVSQTPSNKVTEKGKYVELRCDPISGHTALYWYRQSLGQGPEFLIYFQGTGAADDSGLPNDRFFAVRPEGSVSTLKIQRTERGDSAVYLCASSSGFRSANTEAFFGQGTRLTVV.

The V gene is TRBV7-8, the J gene TRBJ2-5, with 7 nucleotides matching TRBD2. Per germline, CDR1 SGHVS and CDR2 FQNEAQ. Trimming cost V 6 bases and J 4 bases; bases outside gene matches: 11. The CDR3 extends over 15 amino acids. The CDR3 DNA is TGTGCCAGCAGGTCGATAGCGGGTGGGAGAGAGACCCAGTACTTC. As protein: CASRSIAGGRETQYF. The full variable domain, completed using reference TRBV7-8 and TRBJ2-5, is GAGVSQSPRYKVAKRGQDVALRCDPISGHVSLFWYQQALGQGPEFLTYFQNEAQLDKSGLPSDRFFAERPEGSVSTLKIQRTQQEDSAVYLCASRSIAGGRETQYFGPGTRLLVL.

The chain recombines TRBV5-6 with TRBJ1-5, with 10 bases identical to TRBD1. Looked up from germline, CDR1 is SGHDT and CDR2 is YYEEEE. V shed 4 bases and J 2 bases; nucleotides not matched to a gene: 3. This CDR3 is built from 15 residues. The CDR3 reads CASSAGTGGNQPQHF. DNA for the CDR3: TGTGCCAGCAGCGCCGGGACAGGGGGCAATCAGCCCCAGCATTTT.

V usage is TRBV3-1 (or the pseudogene TRBV3-2) and J usage is TRBJ2-5; D is unresolved. Trimming pared 0 bases from V and 5 bases from J, leaving 13 bases between. The CDR3 loop spans 15 amino acids. Germline values: CDR1 LGHDT, CDR2 YNNKEL (reference sequence). The CDR3 DNA reads as TGTGCCAGCAGCCAAGAGGGCAGCTTGAGGGAGACCCAGTACTTC. It encodes CASSQEGSLRETQYF.

The V and J genes are TRBV7-2 and TRBJ2-5; weak D call: TRBD1 (5 bases). Per the germline V gene, CDR1 is SGHTA and CDR2 is FQGNSA. V gave up 3 bases and J gave up 0 bases, with 20 bases separating them. The CDR3 loop spans 18 amino acids. The CDR3 DNA reads TGTGCCAGCAGCTTCCTAGGACCGACAGATAGATACCAAGAGACCCAGTACTTC. Protein product: CASSFLGPTDRYQETQYF. The full variable domain, with the rest looked up from reference TRBV7-2 and TRBJ2-5, is GAGVSQSPSNKVTEKGKDVELRCDPISGHTALYWYRQSLGQGLEFLIYFQGNSAPDKSGLPSDRFSAERTGGSVSTLTIQRTQQEDSAVYLCASSFLGPTDRYQETQYFGPGTRLLVL.

This chain links TRBV18 with TRBJ2-7; 10 nucleotides line up with TRBD1. The CDR3 totals 15 residues. V gave up 0 bases and J gave up 5 bases; unmatched junction bases: 4. CDR1 is KGHSH and CDR2 is LQKENI in the germline V gene. CDR3 loop: CASSPPGQGTNEQYF. The CDR3 region has the DNA TGTGCCAGCTCACCACCGGGACAGGGGACTAACGAGCAGTACTTC.

With respect to this clone: Within the sample, other DNA sequences also encode this same CDR3. This chain connects TRBV6-5 to TRBJ1-1, with D hard to call. The CDR3 contains 12 residues. The V gene lost 5 bases and the J gene lost 1 base, with 5 bases spanning the gap. Germline V gene sequence: CDR1 MNHEY, CDR2 SVGAGI. The chain's CDR3 is CASSPGNTEAFF. The CDR3, as DNA: TGTGCCAGCAGTCCAGGGAACACTGAAGCTTTCTTT.

The chain has TRBV5-1 and TRBJ2-1; no clear D gene. Germline V gene data show CDR1 as SGHRS and CDR2 as YFSETQ. The V gene lost 2 bases and the J gene lost 4 bases, with 10 bases spanning the gap. This CDR3 has 14 residues. CDR3: CASSFSSGYNEQFF. CDR3 DNA: TGCGCCAGCAGCTTTTCATCCGGTTACAATGAGCAGTTCTTC. The full variable domain, completed using reference TRBV5-1 and TRBJ2-1, is KAGVTQTPRYLIKTRGQQVTLSCSPISGHRSVSWYQQTPGQGLQFLFEYFSETQRNKGNFPGRFSGRQFSNSRSEMNVSTLELGDSALYLCASSFSSGYNEQFFGPGTRLTVL.

This chain uses TRBV19 with TRBJ1-2, with TRBD1 as a possible D gene (5 bases). The CDR3 is 14 amino acids. Looked up from germline, CDR1 is LNHDA and CDR2 is SQIVND (reference sequence). Trimming took 7 bases from V and 0 from J, leaving 12 bases between them. CDR3 in DNA: TGTGCCAGTATTGGGACCCCAACTAACTATGGCTACACCTTC. The encoded protein is CASIGTPTNYGYTF.

V gene TRBV5-6 combines with J gene TRBJ2-2, with D unclear. V lost 4 bases to trimming and J lost 6 bases, with 7 bases between them. The length of the CDR3 is 12 residues. Germline V gene sequence: CDR1 SGHDT, CDR2 YYEEEE. CDR3 nucleotide sequence: TGTGCCAGCAGCCGGGTGGCCGGGGAGCTGTTTTTT. This gives the protein CASSRVAGELFF. Filled out from reference TRBV5-6 and TRBJ2-2, the complete variable domain reads DAGVTQSPTHLIKTRGQQVTLRCSPKSGHDTVSWYQQALGQGPQFIFQYYEEEERQRGNFPDRFSGHQFPNYSSELNVNALLLGDSALYLCASSRVAGELFFGEGSRLTVL.

CDR3 in DNA: TGTGCCAGCAGCCCGTGGACTAGCGGGGGCCACAGGGATGAGCAGTTCTTC. Translating it yields CASSPWTSGGHRDEQFF. V and J are TRBV7-2 and TRBJ2-1, with 13 bases identical to TRBD2. Germline CDR1 SGHTA, CDR2 FQGNSA. CDR3 length equals 17 residues. V lost 5 bases, J lost 8 bases, and 12 bases stayed unmatched.

This sequence joins TRBV30 and TRBJ2-7; the D is unclear. The germline V gene has CDR1 GTSNPN and CDR2 SVGIG (reference sequence). Between the trimmed V and J ends, which lost 2 bases and 2 bases, there was a span of 13 bases. The CDR3 spans 14 residues. This CDR3 is CAWSPAVNTYEQYF. CDR3 in DNA: TGTGCCTGGAGTCCGGCAGTCAATACCTACGAGCAGTACTTC.

The V gene is TRBV27, the J gene TRBJ1-5; D is undetermined. The germline V and J ends were trimmed by 3 bases and 6 bases, with 9 bases remaining between them. The CDR3 is 13 amino acids. Germline-derived CDR1 and CDR2 are MNHEY and SMNVEV (reference sequence). The CDR3, as DNA: TGTGCCAGCAGTTTTAATGAGGGTCAGCCCCAGCATTTT. Encoded protein: CASSFNEGQPQHF.

This clone was counted once. The chain combines TRBV19 with TRBJ1-5; D gene uncertain. Trimming shortened V by 3 bases and J by 0 bases, and 15 bases separated the two germline ends. The CDR3 is made up of 17 amino acids. Germline V CDR1 and CDR2: LNHDA, SQIVND (reference sequence). The CDR3 coding sequence is TGTGCCAGTAGTATTGGTTTAGGATGGAATAGCAATCAGCCCCAGCATTTT. This gives the protein CASSIGLGWNSNQPQHF.

V gene TRBV27 combines with J gene TRBJ1-1; D unclear. V was clipped by 3 bases and J by 5 bases, with 10 bases between them. CDR1 and CDR2 (germline): MNHEY, SMNVEV (reference sequence). The CDR3 consists of 13 residues. CDR3 coding DNA: TGTGCCAGCAGTTTCAACGGAGGAACTGAAGCTTTCTTT. The encoded protein is CASSFNGGTEAFF.

V gene TRBV2 combines with J gene TRBJ1-1; TRBD1 is a possible D gene (6 bases). CDR1 and CDR2 (germline): SNHLY, FYNNEI. The CDR3 consists of 15 residues. Trimming took off 4 bases at V and 0 bases at J, with 12 bases between the two ends. The CDR3 DNA reads as TGTGCCAGCAGTGGGACAGTCCGAATGAACACTGAAGCTTTCTTT. Its translation: CASSGTVRMNTEAFF.

The chain carries TRBV7-8 and TRBJ2-5, with D hard to call. The CDR3 covers 15 residues. CDR1 is SGHVS and CDR2 is FQNEAQ in the germline V gene. V was shortened by 0 bases and J by 5 bases, with 13 bases between the two germline ends. The CDR3 sequence is CASSLAQGEMETQYF. The CDR3 nucleotides read TGTGCCAGCAGCTTAGCGCAAGGAGAGATGGAGACCCAGTACTTC.

This chain connects TRBV28 to TRBJ2-5; TRBD2 is a possible D gene (5 bases). Trimming left V 3 bases short and J 5 bases short, with 10 bases between. This CDR3 contains 13 residues. The germline V gene has CDR1 MDHEN and CDR2 SYDVKM. The CDR3, as DNA: TGTGCCAGCAGTTTGGGCCGGAGGGAGACCCAGTACTTC. Encoded protein: CASSLGRRETQYF.

The count of this clone is one. The chain combines TRBV27 with TRBJ1-2; no clear D. Germline CDR1 and CDR2: MNHEY and SMNVEV (reference sequence). Trimming took off 6 bases at V and 0 bases at J, with 11 bases between the two ends. The CDR3 sequence is 14 residues long. The CDR3 loop reads CASSLLDSNYGYTF. Here the CDR3 DNA reads TGTGCCAGCAGCTTACTCGATTCTAACTATGGCTACACCTTC.

This clone was detected only a few times. The chain joins TRBV6-2 or TRBV6-3 to TRBJ1-5; unclear D gene. The CDR3 is made up of 12 amino acids. CDR1 is MNHEY and CDR2 is SVGEGT in the germline V gene. The germline V and J ends were trimmed by 2 bases and 6 bases, with 5 bases remaining between them. CDR3: CASSYAVQPQHF. As DNA, the CDR3 is TGTGCCAGCAGTTACGCGGTTCAGCCCCAGCATTTT.